The 15 T cell receptor beta chains presented below share a single source sample, sequenced in a study of T cells in women clearing cervical HPV infection (dated by TCRdb to the late 2010s). The receptor library was made with the immunoSEQ multiplex PCR assay. TCRdb stores this immuneACCESS table with in-frame sequences only. Part of the clones is absent; in the studies checked, under half of the shortfall reflects unresolved V genes, and no reason is known for the rest. The sample's clone listing holds approximately 44,000 clones. The leading ten clones occupy 7.6% of the sample. The source material was blood buffy coat. These receptors originate from a woman aged 18 to 75 with a cervical HPV16 infection that either progressed to CIN3+ or cleared (not recorded which).

Comment on this clone: The sequence runs out 3 residues before the end of the CDR3; the remainder is reconstructed from the germline J gene. V gene TRBV19 combines with J gene TRBJ1-1, with 7 bases identical to TRBD1. Germline CDR1 is LNHDA and CDR2 is SQIVND (reference sequence). The CDR3 is made up of 14 amino acids. V lost 7 bases, J lost 4 bases, and 9 bases stayed unmatched. The CDR3 DNA, read in part, is TGTGCCAGTATTACGACCGACAGGGCCACTGAA. It codes for CASITTDRATE. Given in full, the CDR3 is CASITTDRATEAFF.

Turning to this clone: The CDR3 end lies 3 residues beyond the end of the read and is filled in from the germline J gene. J is TRBJ2-3 and V is TRBV28, with 9 bases that match TRBD2. The CDR3 loop spans 16 amino acids. The V gene's germline CDR1 is MDHEN and CDR2 SYDVKM. V dropped 6 bases and J dropped 6; count of bases not matched to a gene: 13. The part of the CDR3 DNA that was read is TGTGCCAGCAGCACCGTTCTAGCGGGAATCACGGATACG. Protein product: CASSTVLAGITDT. From start to end, the CDR3 is CASSTVLAGITDTQYF.

In regard to this clone: The read finishes 3 residues shy of the CDR3 end, and the germline J gene is used to complete it. The chain joins TRBV20-1 to TRBJ1-1; the match to TRBD1 covers 7 bases. Germline values: CDR1 DFQATT, CDR2 SNEGSKA (reference sequence). This CDR3 comprises 18 residues. V dropped 5 bases and J dropped 4; count of bases not matched to a gene: 22. Partial CDR3 DNA: TGCAGTGCTTCCAAGAGAGATCGACAGGGACCTGAGGGCACTGAA. Its protein is CSASKRDRQGPEGTE. The whole CDR3 protein reads CSASKRDRQGPEGTEAFF.

A note on this clone: The read halts 3 residues ahead of the CDR3 end, with the missing end drawn from the germline J gene. The V gene is TRBV7-9, the J gene TRBJ1-3, with D perhaps matching TRBD1 (5 bases). V lost 6 bases, J lost 7 bases, and 7 bases lay in between. The germline gives CDR1 SEHNR, CDR2 FQNEAQ (reference sequence). There are 11 residues in the CDR3. The CDR3 DNA, read in part, is TGTGCCAGCAGGCCAGGGAACACC. Its translation: CASRPGNT. Given in full, the CDR3 is CASRPGNTIYF.

CDR3 DNA, as far as it was read: TGTGCCAGTAGGCCGACAGGGGGTACATCCTACAATGAG. Translation: CASRPTGGTSYNE. From start to end, the CDR3 is CASRPTGGTSYNEQFF. The V and J genes are TRBV19 and TRBJ2-1; TRBD1 matches 9 bases. The CDR3 goes on 3 residues after the read ends, and that part is filled in from the germline J gene. CDR1 and CDR2 (germline): LNHDA, SQIVND (reference sequence). The CDR3 has 16 amino acids. After removal of 6 bases from V and 1 base from J, the junction contained 7 bases not matched to a gene.

In the case of this clone: The read falls 3 residues short of the CDR3 end, and the missing part is taken from the germline J gene. The J gene is TRBJ1-2, the V gene TRBV10-3; 9 nucleotides agree with TRBD1. Unmatched junction bases numbered 8, after V lost 6 bases and J lost 6 bases. CDR1 is ENHRY and CDR2 is SYGVKD in the germline V gene. This CDR3 is 14 amino acids long. The covered CDR3 bases are TGTGCCATCAGCCGGGACAGGGATGGTCATGGC. It codes for CAISRDRDGHG. The full CDR3 protein is CAISRDRDGHGYTF.

Notes on this clone: The read ends 3 residues early relative to the CDR3; the germline J gene fills the gap. The V gene is TRBV20-1, the J gene TRBJ2-5; TRBD2 matches 11 bases. CDR3 length: 13 amino acids. Germline CDR1 and CDR2: DFQATT and SNEGSKA (reference sequence). V was clipped by 6 bases and J by 7 bases; unmatched bases: 7. This CDR3 reads CSAPTSGMVTQYF. CDR3 DNA, as far as it was read: TGCAGTGCACCGACTAGCGGGATGGTGACC.

As regards this clone: The read comes to an end 3 residues before the CDR3 does, leaving the germline J gene to fill in the end. The V and J genes are TRBV2 and TRBJ2-7; weak D call: TRBD1 (6 bases). Germline V gives CDR1 SNHLY, CDR2 FYNNEI. V lost 6 bases and J 2 bases, leaving 14 bases between the germline ends. This CDR3 has 14 residues. CDR3 DNA, as far as it was read: TGTGCCAGCAGGTGGGAAAGACAGGCCTACGAG. Translation gives CASRWERQAYE. The whole CDR3 sequence is CASRWERQAYEQYF.

On this clone: The CDR3 goes on 3 residues after the read ends, and that part is filled in from the germline J gene. J is TRBJ1-5 and V is TRBV20-1, with a possible D match to TRBD1 (6 bases). Germline-derived CDR1 and CDR2 are DFQATT and SNEGSKA (reference sequence). There are 16 residues in the CDR3. The V end was cut by 2 bases, the J end by 0 bases, with 14 bases between. The sequenced CDR3 bases are TGCAGTGCTAGACGGAGGACAGCATATAGCAATCAGCCC. Translation: CSARRRTAYSNQP. The entire CDR3 is CSARRRTAYSNQPQHF.

A word on this clone: The observed sequence ends 3 residues before the CDR3 terminus, with the missing tail filled in from the germline J gene. The chain employs TRBV20-1 and TRBJ2-1; 10 nucleotides agree with TRBD2. This CDR3 has 14 residues. Germline CDR1 and CDR2: DFQATT and SNEGSKA (reference sequence). V was pared by 6 bases and J by 1 base, with 3 bases of the junction left unmatched. This CDR3 is CSATSGKSYNEQFF. The DNA read from the CDR3 is TGCAGTGCAACTAGCGGGAAATCCTACAATGAG.

Turning to this clone: The sequence runs out 3 residues before the end of the CDR3; the remainder is reconstructed from the germline J gene. J is TRBJ2-3 and V is TRBV20-1; 10 bases fit TRBD1. CDR3 length: 14 residues. V trimming: 0 bases; J trimming: 6 bases; junction bases outside the gene matches: 3. In germline, CDR1 is DFQATT, CDR2 SNEGSKA (reference sequence). CDR3 DNA (partial): TGCAGTGCTAGAGATGGACAGGGGGTTGATACG. Protein: CSARDGQGVDT. The entire CDR3 reads CSARDGQGVDTQYF.

Turning to this clone: The CDR3 goes on 3 residues after the read ends, and that part is filled in from the germline J gene. V usage is TRBV4-2 and J usage is TRBJ2-7; TRBD2 matches at 11 bases. The V gene end was trimmed by 3 bases and the J gene end by 3 bases; junction bases not matched to a gene: 4. Germline CDR1 is LGHNA and CDR2 is YNFKEQ. This CDR3 has 15 residues. CDR3 bases read: TGTGCCAGCAGCCAGCCGGGACTAGCGGACTACGAG. Amino acid sequence: CASSQPGLADYE. The full CDR3 protein reads CASSQPGLADYEQYF.

A remark on this clone: The sequence runs out 3 residues before the end of the CDR3; the remainder is reconstructed from the germline J gene. The V call is TRBV6-4, the J call TRBJ1-5; 9 bases are shared with TRBD1. CDR3 size: 19 residues. J gave up 6 bases and V 2 bases, and 17 bases lay outside the gene matches. The germline CDR1 and CDR2 sequences are MRHNA and SNTAGT. The sequenced part of the CDR3 DNA is TGTGCCAGCAGTGACCTATGGGACAGGGACATCTCGATCAGTCAGCCC. It is translated as CASSDLWDRDISISQP. The full CDR3 protein is CASSDLWDRDISISQPQHF.

Comments on this clone: Read data end 3 residues before the CDR3 end; the end is taken from the germline J gene. V is TRBV10-3 and J is TRBJ2-1; D could derive from TRBD1 or TRBD2 (5 bases each). V lost 6 bases and J 0 bases, leaving 21 bases between the germline ends. The CDR3 is 18 residues long. In germline, CDR1 is ENHRY, CDR2 SYGVKD. CDR3 sequence reads: CAIRLPETEGSSYNEQFF. The CDR3 bases that were read are TGTGCCATCAGACTTCCGGAAACAGAGGGGAGCTCCTACAATGAG.

To note about this clone: The CDR3 goes on 3 residues after the read ends, and that part is filled in from the germline J gene. The V gene is TRBV18, the J gene TRBJ2-1; 12 nucleotides match TRBD2. The CDR3 runs to 16 residues. The ends lost 5 bases at V and 9 bases at J; junction bases unmatched: 11. Germline V gene lookup returns CDR1 KGHSH and CDR2 LQKENI. CDR3 sequence: CASSFETSGSLVEQFF. CDR3 DNA (partial): TGTGCCAGCTCATTCGAGACTAGCGGGAGTCTAGTTGAG.